These 2 T cell receptor beta chains were all obtained from the same sample, sequenced in a study of patients and donors after allogeneic stem cell transplantation. TCRdb itself ran the RT-PCR reads through MiXCR, one entry per CDR3 protein. The sample has more than 150,000 distinct CDR3 sequences; 40% to 45% are singletons. The source material was blood, either unsorted or a sorted T cell fraction (not recorded which). Source of these receptors: a human donor who was either an allogeneic HSCT recipient or a stem cell or donor lymphocyte infusion donor (not recorded which). It is not recorded whose cells these are; they may come from a transplant donor.

The chain links TRBV15 to TRBJ2-1, with D unresolved. CDR3 length equals 12 residues. CDR1 and CDR2 from the germline V gene are LNHNV and YYDKDF (reference sequence). V lost 5 bases to trimming and J lost 6 bases, with 8 bases between them. The CDR3: CATSGLINEQFF. The DNA of the CDR3 is TGTGCCACCAGCGGCCTAATCAATGAGCAGTTCTTC.

Only a few counts were recorded for this clonotype. The chain joins TRBV28 to TRBJ2-5; D uncertain. The germline gives CDR1 MDHEN, CDR2 SYDVKM. V lost 3 bases to trimming and J lost 5 bases, with 10 bases between them. The CDR3 is 13 residues long. The CDR3 is CASSFLGLETQYF. CDR3 DNA sequence: TGTGCCAGCAGTTTCTTGGGGTTGGAGACCCAGTACTTC.